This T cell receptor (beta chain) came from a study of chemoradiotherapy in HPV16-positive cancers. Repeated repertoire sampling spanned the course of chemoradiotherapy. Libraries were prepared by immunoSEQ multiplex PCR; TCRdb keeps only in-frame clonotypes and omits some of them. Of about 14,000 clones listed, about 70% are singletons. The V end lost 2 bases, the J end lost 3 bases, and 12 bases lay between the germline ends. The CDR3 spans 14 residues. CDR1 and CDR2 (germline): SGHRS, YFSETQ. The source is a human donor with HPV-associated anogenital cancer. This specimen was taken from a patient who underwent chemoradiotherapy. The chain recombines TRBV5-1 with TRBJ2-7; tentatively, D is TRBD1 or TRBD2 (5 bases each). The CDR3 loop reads CASSFGASNYEQYF. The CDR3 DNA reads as TGCGCCAGCAGCTTCGGGGCTTCCAACTACGAGCAGTACTTC.